This T cell receptor beta chain emerged from a study of blood T cell repertoires in COVID-19. The overall study: PBMCs, B-cell-depleted T cells, or T cells were the source of the cDNA or gDNA that made up the material.

CDR3 size: 14 residues. CDR1 is LGHDT, CDR2 YNNKEL, per germline (reference sequence). V shed 4 bases, J shed 7 bases, and the junction held 8 bases outside the gene matches. This clone was found a few times. Generated by immunoSEQ multiplex PCR, the TCRdb table keeps only in-frame clones and is missing some. The table shows about 94,000 clones, with around 80% occurring only once. Sequencing used peripheral blood. The receptor's source is a human donor in a cohort sampled during active COVID-19. The chain combines TRBV3-1 (or the pseudogene TRBV3-2) with TRBJ1-1; 8 bases align to TRBD1. The chain's CDR3 is CASSPRQGIDEAFF. The CDR3 DNA reads as TGTGCCAGCAGCCCACGACAGGGGATTGATGAAGCTTTCTTT.